The 7 T cell receptor beta chains below come from one sample, sequenced in a study of regulatory and conventional T cells in RAG deficiency. Profiled with immunoSEQ multiplex PCR; TCRdb holds only in-frame clones, not every one. The sample holds tens of thousands of clones; roughly 90% are singletons and the top ten take roughly an eighth. The sample also formed part of further work on regulatory T cells. That report notes: The primer mix had 52 TRBV and 13 TRBJ primers.

Sequenced input: CD8+ T cells sorted from blood. All receptors derive from a human donor in good health.

This rearrangement joins TRBV2 to TRBJ2-3, with 13 bases that match TRBD2. The length of the CDR3 is 18 residues. The V segment lost 4 bases and the J segment 2 bases; nucleotides outside the gene matches: 9. Germline V gene lookup returns CDR1 SNHLY and CDR2 FYNNEI. As DNA, the CDR3 is TGTGCCAGCAGTGCCCCTTCGGGACTAGCGGGACCCACAGATACGCAGTATTTT. This translates into CASSAPSGLAGPTDTQYF.

CDR3 sequence reads: CASSGGGSYNSPLHF. Here the CDR3 DNA reads TGTGCCAGCAGCGGAGGGGGCTCCTATAATTCACCCCTCCACTTT. The genes are TRBV9 and TRBJ1-6, with D possibly matching TRBD1 (6 bases). The ends were cut back, 3 bases at V and 0 bases at J, with 7 bases in the middle. CDR3 size: 15 residues. The germline gives CDR1 SGDLS, CDR2 YYNGEE.

This chain uses TRBV7-3 with TRBJ1-1; the D gene is possibly TRBD1 (6 bases). V shed 5 bases and J shed 2 bases, with 12 bases lying between them. The CDR3 consists of 14 residues. CDR1 and CDR2 (germline): SGHTA, FQGTGA. CDR3 DNA: TGTGCCAGCAGCCAACAGGGTATCAACACTGAAGCTTTCTTT. Translating it yields CASSQQGINTEAFF.

V is TRBV6-5 and J is TRBJ2-2; no clear D. Per germline, CDR1 MNHEY and CDR2 SVGAGI. The CDR3 extends over 13 amino acids. V was pared by 6 bases and J by 9 bases, with 14 bases between. The CDR3 loop is CASSQDRLRELFF. As DNA, the CDR3 is TGTGCCAGCAGCCAGGACCGGCTAAGGGAGCTGTTTTTT.

The chain recombines TRBV7-9 with TRBJ1-2; 7 bases line up with TRBD1. The CDR3 contains 16 residues. V gave up 5 bases and J gave up 0 bases; unmatched junction bases: 9. Germline V lookup: CDR1 SEHNR, CDR2 FQNEAQ (reference sequence). The CDR3 DNA follows: TGTGCCAGCAGCGGGACAGTTTCCTGGCCTAACTATGGCTACACCTTC. This encodes CASSGTVSWPNYGYTF.

The genes are TRBV7-3 and TRBJ2-7, with 9 bases that match TRBD1. With 4 bases clipped from V and 2 bases from J, the junction kept 24 bases outside the gene matches. The CDR3 covers 21 residues. The V gene's germline CDR1 is SGHTA and CDR2 FQGTGA. The CDR3, as DNA: TGTGCCAGCAGCTCATACGCCGGGAAGGGACAGGGACTCTTAGGAGCCTACGAGCAGTACTTC. It translates to CASSSYAGKGQGLLGAYEQYF. Full variable domain (outside the CDR3, taken from reference TRBV7-3 and TRBJ2-7): GAGVSQTPSNKVTEKGKYVELRCDPISGHTALYWYRQSLGQGPEFLIYFQGTGAADDSGLPNDRFFAVRPEGSVSTLKIQRTERGDSAVYLCASSSYAGKGQGLLGAYEQYFGPGTRLTVT.

CDR3 coding DNA: TGTGCCAGCAGCCCACCATCATCAGAGACCCAGTACTTC. This sequence encodes CASSPPSSETQYF. This chain uses TRBV7-9 with TRBJ2-5; D remains unclear. V was cut by 5 bases and J by 4 bases, with 11 bases left in between. The CDR3 contains 13 residues. Germline V gives CDR1 SEHNR, CDR2 FQNEAQ (reference sequence).